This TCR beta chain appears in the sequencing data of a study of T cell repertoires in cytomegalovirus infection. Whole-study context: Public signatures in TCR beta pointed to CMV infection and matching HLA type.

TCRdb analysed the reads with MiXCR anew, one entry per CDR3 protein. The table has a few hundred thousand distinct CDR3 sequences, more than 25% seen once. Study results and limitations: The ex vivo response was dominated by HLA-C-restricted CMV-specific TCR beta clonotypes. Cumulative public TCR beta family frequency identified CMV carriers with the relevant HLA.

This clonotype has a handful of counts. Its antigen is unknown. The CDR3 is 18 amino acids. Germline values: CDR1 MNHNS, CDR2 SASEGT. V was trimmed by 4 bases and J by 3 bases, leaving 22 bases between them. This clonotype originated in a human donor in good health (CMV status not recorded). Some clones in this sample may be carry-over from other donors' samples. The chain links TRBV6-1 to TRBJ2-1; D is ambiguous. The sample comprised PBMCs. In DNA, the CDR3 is TGTGCCAGCAGTGTTCCATTTCCCGACTCGCCCCTCTACAATGAGCAGTTCTTC. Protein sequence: CASSVPFPDSPLYNEQFF.